A selection of T cell receptor beta chains follows, all from one sample in a study of cytomegalovirus exposure and HLA in healthy donors. Only in-frame clones appear in the TCRdb table, and some are missing; sequencing was by immunoSEQ multiplex PCR. Among about 84,000 clones listed, around 80% were seen once. The specimen was PBMCs. These receptors were taken from a male donor in good health and CMV-seropositive. The CDR3 runs from the conserved cysteine through the conserved F or W. The D gene is left open where the match is weak. Where a row states a size, it is once, few, many or the class of an expanded clone; other rows omit it.

j_call,d_call,v_call,clone_size,cdr3_nt,cdr3_aa
TRBJ2-7,-,TRBV28,-,TGTGCCAGCAGTTTAGAGGACCCCAGGGACGAGCAGTACTTC,CASSLEDPRDEQYF
TRBJ2-1,-,TRBV4-3,-,TGCGCCAGCAGCCAAGACTGGGGGCTCTACAATGAGCAGTTCTTC,CASSQDWGLYNEQFF
TRBJ2-1,-,TRBV27,-,TGTGCCAGCAGTTTGTCCCCGTACAATGAGCAGTTCTTC,CASSLSPYNEQFF
TRBJ1-3,-,TRBV18,-,TGTGCCAGCCCTCTACAGGCAGGGCCTGGAAACACCATATATTTT,CASPLQAGPGNTIYF
TRBJ1-5,-,TRBV19,-,TGTGCCATTGGCCGGACAGGCAATCAGCCCCAGCATTTT,CAIGRTGNQPQHF
TRBJ2-4,-,TRBV29-1,few,TGCACCCTCTCCGAAGCCATTCAGTACTTC,CTLSEAIQYF
TRBJ2-1,-,TRBV7-9,-,TGTGCCAGCAGCACACGCGGGATCGGCTCCTACAATGAGCAGTTCTTC,CASSTRGIGSYNEQFF
TRBJ1-2,-,TRBV5-7,-,TGTGCCAGCAGCTTGGGTGAGGCGGAGTATGGCTACACCTTC,CASSLGEAEYGYTF
TRBJ2-7,TRBD1,TRBV27,once,TGTGCCAGCAGTCTCCAAGGGACAGGGAACCGCGAGCAGTACTTC,CASSLQGTGNREQYF
TRBJ2-1,-,TRBV21-1,-,TGTGCCAGCAGCAAAGTTCATGGCGGGAGCGTCACTGAGCAGTTCTTC,CASSKVHGGSVTEQFF
TRBJ2-2,TRBD1,TRBV5-6,-,TGTGCCAGCAGCCTGGACAGGGGGCGAGGTGGCACCGGGGAGCTGTTTTTT,CASSLDRGRGGTGELFF
TRBJ2-1,TRBD1,TRBV6-1,-,TGTGCCAGCAGCTTCACAGGGGATGCTTACAATGAGCAGTTCTTC,CASSFTGDAYNEQFF
TRBJ2-2,-,TRBV4-1,-,TGCGCCAGCAGCCAAGAAGGCAGGTCGCTTTGGGCCGGGGAGCTGTTTTTT,CASSQEGRSLWAGELFF
TRBJ1-5,TRBD1,TRBV7-2,-,TGTGCCAGCAGCCCGACAGGGTATAGCAATCAGCCCCAGCATTTT,CASSPTGYSNQPQHF
TRBJ2-1,TRBD1,TRBV6-5,-,TGTGCCAGCAGTTACGTACAGGGGGCCTACAATGAGCAGTTCTTC,CASSYVQGAYNEQFF
TRBJ1-2,-,TRBV11-2,-,TGTGCCAGCAGCAACCGGACACCAAACTATGGCTACACCTTC,CASSNRTPNYGYTF
TRBJ2-1,TRBD2,TRBV7-3,-,TGTGCCAGCAGCCTAAGCGGGATGTCCTACAATGAGCAGTTCTTC,CASSLSGMSYNEQFF